What follows are 19 T cell receptor beta chains derived from one specimen sequenced in a study of cytotoxic CD8 clonotypes in ibrutinib-treated CLL. Repertoires were generated with immunoSEQ multiplex PCR, while TCRdb's copy carries only in-frame clones and drops some. The table shows 150,000 or so clones, with approximately 77% occurring only once. The starting material was PBMCs, obtained after 12 months of ibrutinib treatment. Every receptor here comes from a human donor with chronic lymphocytic leukemia.

The gene calls are TRBV28 and TRBJ2-7; 7 bases fit TRBD1. The V segment lost 4 bases and the J segment 7 bases; nucleotides outside the gene matches: 4. This CDR3 is 12 amino acids long. Looked up from germline, CDR1 is MDHEN and CDR2 is SYDVKM. CDR3 sequence: CASSSTGREQYF. As DNA, the CDR3 is TGTGCCAGCAGTTCGACAGGGCGAGAGCAGTACTTC.

The CDR3 nucleotides read TGTGCCAGCAGAACGGACAGGGAGAACTATGGCTACACCTTC. Protein product: CASRTDRENYGYTF. The rearrangement uses TRBV6-4 and TRBJ1-2, with 8 bases lining up with TRBD1. The trim removed 6 bases at V and 2 bases at J, leaving 5 bases unmatched. Germline V gives CDR1 MRHNA, CDR2 SNTAGT. The CDR3 loop spans 14 amino acids.

The chain is built from TRBV6-5 and TRBJ2-6; D unclear. The V and J ends lost 7 bases and 2 bases respectively, with 12 bases between them. The germline V gene has CDR1 MNHEY and CDR2 SVGAGI. CDR3 size: 15 residues. Here the CDR3 reads CASNPLGTGANVLTF. In DNA form, the CDR3 reads TGTGCCAGCAACCCATTAGGGACTGGGGCCAACGTCCTGACTTTC.

V gene TRBV5-6 combines with J gene TRBJ2-1, with D perhaps assigned TRBD1 or TRBD2 (7 bases each). Germline V gives CDR1 SGHDT, CDR2 YYEEEE. V shed 4 bases and J shed 7 bases, with 21 bases lying between them. The CDR3 is 16 residues long. The CDR3 DNA is TGTGCCAGCAGCCCCTTGGCGGGAGCACAGGGGAATGAGCAGTTCTTC. It is translated as CASSPLAGAQGNEQFF.

The rearrangement uses TRBV29-1 and TRBJ1-3; D possibly corresponds to TRBD1 (5 bases). Germline lookup yields CDR1 SQVTM and CDR2 ANQGSEA. The V gene lost 4 bases and the J gene lost 8 bases, with 12 bases spanning the gap. CDR3 size: 12 residues. This CDR3 reads CSVATTGDTIYF. The CDR3 region has the DNA TGCAGCGTTGCGACCACGGGGGACACCATATATTTT.

The rearrangement links TRBV19 to TRBJ1-4; D possibly corresponds to TRBD1 (6 bases). The germline V and J ends were trimmed by 5 bases and 4 bases, with 11 bases remaining between them. Germline V gene lookup returns CDR1 LNHDA and CDR2 SQIVND (reference sequence). The CDR3 runs 14 residues. The CDR3: CASSVTGGNEKLFF. The CDR3 region has the DNA TGTGCCAGTAGTGTGACAGGAGGTAATGAAAAACTGTTTTTT. Using reference TRBV19 and TRBJ1-4 for the parts outside the CDR3, the full variable domain is DGGITQSPKYLFRKEGQNVTLSCEQNLNHDAMYWYRQDPGQGLRLIYYSQIVNDFQKGDIAEGYSVSREKKESFPLTVTSAQKNPTAFYLCASSVTGGNEKLFFGSGTQLSVL.

The rearrangement links TRBV10-3 to TRBJ2-5; tentatively, D is TRBD1 (6 bases). The V end lost 7 bases, the J end lost 1 base, and 10 bases lay between the germline ends. The germline V gene has CDR1 ENHRY and CDR2 SYGVKD. The CDR3 is 13 amino acids. The CDR3 coding sequence is TGTGCCATCAATGGACAGCCCCAAGAGACCCAGTACTTC. This encodes CAINGQPQETQYF.

The chain links TRBV6-5 to TRBJ1-6; D might be TRBD1 (5 bases). The V and J ends lost 3 bases and 6 bases respectively, with 12 bases between them. CDR3 size: 15 residues. Germline V CDR1 and CDR2: MNHEY, SVGAGI. The CDR3 DNA reads as TGTGCCAGCAGTTATACTCCTCAGGGTAATTCACCCCTCCACTTT. As protein: CASSYTPQGNSPLHF.

V is TRBV6-1 and J is TRBJ2-1; 7 bases are a match to TRBD2. This CDR3 has 15 amino acids. Germline trimming cut 3 bases from V and 7 bases from J; bases unmatched to any gene: 9. Germline V gene lookup returns CDR1 MNHNS and CDR2 SASEGT. CDR3 region: CASSEGGGFRNEQFF. The CDR3 bases are TGTGCCAGCAGTGAGGGGGGGGGATTTCGGAATGAGCAGTTCTTC.

This rearrangement joins TRBV7-2 to TRBJ2-5, with D uncertain. Germline V gene data show CDR1 as SGHTA and CDR2 as FQGNSA. V was pared by 5 bases and J by 5 bases, with 15 bases between. CDR3 size: 14 residues. The CDR3 region has the DNA TGTGCCAGCAGCCCCTTCTCCGAACGGGAGACCCAGTACTTC. It specifies CASSPFSERETQYF.

CDR3 DNA: TGTGCCAGCAGCGCACGGGACGGACGAAGCCAAGGGGCCCAGTACTTC. Translating gives CASSARDGRSQGAQYF. The chain joins TRBV9 to TRBJ2-5; D may match TRBD1 or TRBD2 (5 bases each). The germline V gene encodes CDR1 SGDLS and CDR2 YYNGEE. The CDR3 consists of 16 residues. V lost 3 bases, J lost 9 bases, and 24 bases lay in between.

The chain combines TRBV18 with TRBJ2-1; 9 bases align to TRBD2. The CDR3 consists of 13 residues. Germline lookup yields CDR1 KGHSH and CDR2 LQKENI. Trimming removed 2 bases from V and 8 bases from J; junction bases left unmatched: 1. The CDR3 reads CASSPGGGDEQFF. CDR3 DNA sequence: TGTGCCAGCTCACCAGGCGGGGGGGATGAGCAGTTCTTC.

The rearrangement uses TRBV9 and TRBJ1-4; the D gene is possibly TRBD1 (5 bases). CDR1 SGDLS and CDR2 YYNGEE come from the germline V gene. This CDR3 has 15 amino acids. The V end was cut by 0 bases, the J end by 6 bases, with 12 bases between. The CDR3 is CASSVAAGGDEKLFF. The DNA for the CDR3 is TGTGCCAGCAGCGTAGCTGCGGGAGGGGATGAAAAACTGTTTTTT.

This chain uses TRBV27 with TRBJ2-7, with 10 bases that match TRBD1. J lost 7 bases, V lost 5 bases, and 11 bases had no gene match. The CDR3 sequence is 15 residues long. Germline V lookup: CDR1 MNHEY, CDR2 SMNVEV (reference sequence). The CDR3 protein is CASSRPGTGAREQYF. The CDR3 DNA is TGTGCCAGCAGTCGCCCCGGGACAGGGGCGAGGGAGCAGTACTTC.

The chain carries TRBV14 and TRBJ2-1; 11 bases line up with TRBD2. The CDR3 covers 15 residues. V was clipped by 4 bases and J by 4 bases; unmatched bases: 3. Germline-derived CDR1 and CDR2 are SGHDN and FVKESK. As DNA, the CDR3 is TGTGCCAGCAGCCCCCCTAGCGGGGGGTACAATGAGCAGTTCTTC. This encodes CASSPPSGGYNEQFF.

V and J are TRBV9 and TRBJ2-1; 8 bases agree with TRBD2. The CDR3 contains 15 residues. Germline V CDR1 and CDR2: SGDLS, YYNGEE. With 2 bases clipped from V and 2 bases from J, the junction kept 3 bases outside the gene matches. The CDR3 nucleotides are TGTGCCAGCAGCGTTAGCGGGACGCCCTACAATGAGCAGTTCTTC. It encodes CASSVSGTPYNEQFF.

J is TRBJ2-3 and V is TRBV4-2, with 11 bases identical to TRBD2. From germline, CDR1 is LGHNA and CDR2 YNFKEQ. This CDR3 contains 16 residues. V lost 1 base and J lost 6; bases outside the gene matches: 6. CDR3 in amino acids: CASSQVASGGWDTQYF. The CDR3, as DNA: TGTGCCAGCAGCCAAGTAGCTAGCGGGGGGTGGGATACGCAGTATTTT.

As concerns this clone: One end of the junction varies from germline; a read error may be responsible. This chain joins TRBV7-8 and TRBJ1-3; TRBD1 is a possible D gene (5 bases). Germline V gene sequence: CDR1 SGHVS, CDR2 FQNEAQ. The CDR3 extends over 16 amino acids. The CDR3 nucleotides read TGTGCCAGCAGCTGGGCCGGGGGTAATTCTGAAAACACCATATATTTT. It encodes CASSWAGGNSENTIYF.

The V call is TRBV19, the J call TRBJ2-4; D ambiguous. The CDR3 contains 16 residues. V dropped 6 bases and J dropped 0 bases, with 15 bases sitting between them. CDR1 is LNHDA, CDR2 SQIVND, per germline (reference sequence). The CDR3: CASSRQSTLAKNIQYF. CDR3 nucleotides: TGTGCCAGTAGCCGGCAGTCAACGTTAGCCAAAAACATTCAGTACTTC. Looking up the rest from reference TRBV19 and TRBJ2-4 gives the full variable domain: DGGITQSPKYLFRKEGQNVTLSCEQNLNHDAMYWYRQDPGQGLRLIYYSQIVNDFQKGDIAEGYSVSREKKESFPLTVTSAQKNPTAFYLCASSRQSTLAKNIQYFGAGTRLSVL.